This T cell receptor beta chain was retrieved from a study of shared clonotypes between healthy human individuals. The table came from immunoSEQ multiplex PCR; TCRdb's copy has only in-frame clones and leaves some out. The sample lists under 2.5 million clones; 85% to 95% were seen once. Germline CDR1 SGHTA, CDR2 FQGNSA. Trimming at V came to 5 bases and at J to 4 bases, leaving 13 bases not matched to a gene. This CDR3 contains 16 residues. This rearrangement joins TRBV7-2 to TRBJ2-7; 8 nucleotides align to TRBD1. This TCR derives from a man between 18 and 35 years old in good health. Some clones in this sample may be carry-over from other donors' samples. The material sequenced was naive CD4+ T cells from PBMCs. This sample's subset: CD45RA+ positively selected. DNA of the CDR3: TGTGCCAGCAGCCCCCGGGCCGGACAGGGCCCTTACGAGCAGTACTTC. Translating gives CASSPRAGQGPYEQYF.